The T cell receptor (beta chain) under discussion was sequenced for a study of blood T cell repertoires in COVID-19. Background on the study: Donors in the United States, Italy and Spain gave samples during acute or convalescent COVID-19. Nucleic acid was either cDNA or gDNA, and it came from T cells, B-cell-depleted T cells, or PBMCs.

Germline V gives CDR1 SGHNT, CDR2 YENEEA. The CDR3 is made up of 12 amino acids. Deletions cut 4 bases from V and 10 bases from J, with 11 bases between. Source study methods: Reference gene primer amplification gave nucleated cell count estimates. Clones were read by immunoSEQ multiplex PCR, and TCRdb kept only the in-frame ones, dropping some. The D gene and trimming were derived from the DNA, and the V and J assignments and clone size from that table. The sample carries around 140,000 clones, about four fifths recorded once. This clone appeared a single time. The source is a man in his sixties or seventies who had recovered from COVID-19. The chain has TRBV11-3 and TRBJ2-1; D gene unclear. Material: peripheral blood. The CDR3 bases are TGTGCCAGCAGCTCGGAGTCTGGGGAGCAGTTCTTC. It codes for CASSSESGEQFF.